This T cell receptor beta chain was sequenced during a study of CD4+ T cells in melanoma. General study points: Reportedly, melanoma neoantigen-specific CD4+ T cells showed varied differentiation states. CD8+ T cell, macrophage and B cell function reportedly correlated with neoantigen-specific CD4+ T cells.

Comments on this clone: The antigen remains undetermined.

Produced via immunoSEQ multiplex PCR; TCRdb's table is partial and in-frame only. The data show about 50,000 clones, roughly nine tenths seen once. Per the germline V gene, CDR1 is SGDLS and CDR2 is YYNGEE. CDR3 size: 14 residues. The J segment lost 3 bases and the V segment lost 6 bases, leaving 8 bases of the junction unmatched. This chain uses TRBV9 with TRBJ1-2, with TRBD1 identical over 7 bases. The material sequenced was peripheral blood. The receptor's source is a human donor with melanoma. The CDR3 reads CASNLGTVDYGYTF. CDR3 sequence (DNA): TGTGCCAGCAACCTCGGGACAGTCGACTATGGCTACACCTTC.